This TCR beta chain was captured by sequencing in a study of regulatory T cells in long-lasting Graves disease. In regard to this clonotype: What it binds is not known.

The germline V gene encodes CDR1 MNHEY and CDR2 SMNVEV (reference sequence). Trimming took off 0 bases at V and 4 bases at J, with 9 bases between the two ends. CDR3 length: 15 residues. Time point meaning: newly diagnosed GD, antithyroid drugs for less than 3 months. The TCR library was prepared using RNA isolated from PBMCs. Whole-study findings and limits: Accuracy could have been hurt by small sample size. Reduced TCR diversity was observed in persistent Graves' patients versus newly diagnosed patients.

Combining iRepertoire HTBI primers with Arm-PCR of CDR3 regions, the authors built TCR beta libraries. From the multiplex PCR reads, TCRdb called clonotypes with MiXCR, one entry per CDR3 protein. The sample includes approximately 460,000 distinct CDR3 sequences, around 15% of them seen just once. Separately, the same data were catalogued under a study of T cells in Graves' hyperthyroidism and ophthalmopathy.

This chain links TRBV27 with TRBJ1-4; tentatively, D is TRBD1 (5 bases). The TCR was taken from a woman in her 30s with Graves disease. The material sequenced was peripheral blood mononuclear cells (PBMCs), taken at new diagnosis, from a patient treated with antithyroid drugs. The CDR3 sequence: CASSLSGTVNEKLFF. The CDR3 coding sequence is TGTGCCAGCAGTTTATCGGGGACGGTTAATGAAAAACTGTTTTTT.